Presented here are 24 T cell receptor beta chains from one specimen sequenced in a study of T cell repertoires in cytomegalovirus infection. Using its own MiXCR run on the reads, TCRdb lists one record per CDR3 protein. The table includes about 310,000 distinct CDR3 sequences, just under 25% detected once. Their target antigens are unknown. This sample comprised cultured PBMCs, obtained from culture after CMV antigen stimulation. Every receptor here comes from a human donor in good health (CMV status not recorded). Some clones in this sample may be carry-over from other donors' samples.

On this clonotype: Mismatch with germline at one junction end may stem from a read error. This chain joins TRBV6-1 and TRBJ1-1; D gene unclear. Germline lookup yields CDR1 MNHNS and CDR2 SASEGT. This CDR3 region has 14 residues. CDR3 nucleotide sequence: TGTGCCAGCGGTGAAAACCGCGGGAGAGCTGAAGCTTTCTTT. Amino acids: CASGENRGRAEAFF.

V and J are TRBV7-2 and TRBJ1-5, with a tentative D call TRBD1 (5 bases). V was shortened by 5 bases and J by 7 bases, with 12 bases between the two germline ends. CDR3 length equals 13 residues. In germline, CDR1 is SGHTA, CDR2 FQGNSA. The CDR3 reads CASSPDPGQPQHF. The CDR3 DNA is TGTGCCAGCAGCCCGGACCCAGGGCAGCCCCAGCATTTT.

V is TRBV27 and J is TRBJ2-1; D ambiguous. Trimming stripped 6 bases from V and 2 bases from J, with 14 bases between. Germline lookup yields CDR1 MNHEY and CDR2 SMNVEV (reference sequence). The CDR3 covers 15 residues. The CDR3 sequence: CASSLHAVPYNEQFF. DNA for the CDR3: TGTGCCAGCAGCTTGCACGCGGTACCCTACAATGAGCAGTTCTTC.

The CDR3 DNA follows: TGTGCCAGCAGCTTAAGGCGGGAAGGAGAGACCCAGTACTTC. Translation gives CASSLRREGETQYF. This rearrangement joins TRBV7-2 to TRBJ2-5; D is possibly TRBD2 (6 bases). Germline CDR1 reads SGHTA; CDR2 reads FQGNSA. The CDR3 extends over 14 amino acids. The V end was cut by 2 bases, the J end by 4 bases, with 11 bases between.

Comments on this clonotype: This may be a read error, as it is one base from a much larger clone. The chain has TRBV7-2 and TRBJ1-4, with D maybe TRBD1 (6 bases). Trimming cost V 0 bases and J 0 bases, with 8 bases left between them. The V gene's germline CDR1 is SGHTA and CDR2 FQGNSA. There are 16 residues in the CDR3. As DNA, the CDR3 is TGTGCCAGCAGCTTAGCAGGGGGGTCAACTAATGAAAAACTGTTTTTT. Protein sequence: CASSLAGGSTNEKLFF.

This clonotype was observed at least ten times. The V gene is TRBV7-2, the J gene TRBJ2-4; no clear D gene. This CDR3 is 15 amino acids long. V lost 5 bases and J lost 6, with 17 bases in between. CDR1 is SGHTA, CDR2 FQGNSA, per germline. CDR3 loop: CASSPHLKTGNIQYF. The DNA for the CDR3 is TGTGCCAGCAGCCCCCACCTCAAGACTGGAAACATTCAGTACTTC.

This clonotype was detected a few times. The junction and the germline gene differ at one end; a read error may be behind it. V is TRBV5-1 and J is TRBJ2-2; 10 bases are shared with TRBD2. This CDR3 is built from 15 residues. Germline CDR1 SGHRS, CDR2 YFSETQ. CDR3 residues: CASSLGLAGAGELFF. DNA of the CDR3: TGTGCCAGCAGCTTAGGTCTAGCGGGAGCCGGGGAGCTGTTTTTT.

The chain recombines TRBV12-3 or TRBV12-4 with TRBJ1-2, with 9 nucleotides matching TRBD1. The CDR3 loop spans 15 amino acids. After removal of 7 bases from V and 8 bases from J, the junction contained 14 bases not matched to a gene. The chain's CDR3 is CASILLQGAMGGYTF. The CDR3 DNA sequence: TGTGCCAGCATCCTCCTACAGGGGGCAATGGGGGGCTACACCTTC.

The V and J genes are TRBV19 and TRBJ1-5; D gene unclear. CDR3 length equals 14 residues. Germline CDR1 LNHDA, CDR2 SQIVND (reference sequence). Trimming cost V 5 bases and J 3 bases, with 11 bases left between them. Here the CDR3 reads CASSWSGFNQPQHF. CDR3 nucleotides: TGTGCCAGTAGTTGGTCAGGCTTCAATCAGCCCCAGCATTTT. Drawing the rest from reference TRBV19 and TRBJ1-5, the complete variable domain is DGGITQSPKYLFRKEGQNVTLSCEQNLNHDAMYWYRQDPGQGLRLIYYSQIVNDFQKGDIAEGYSVSREKKESFPLTVTSAQKNPTAFYLCASSWSGFNQPQHFGDGTRLSIL.

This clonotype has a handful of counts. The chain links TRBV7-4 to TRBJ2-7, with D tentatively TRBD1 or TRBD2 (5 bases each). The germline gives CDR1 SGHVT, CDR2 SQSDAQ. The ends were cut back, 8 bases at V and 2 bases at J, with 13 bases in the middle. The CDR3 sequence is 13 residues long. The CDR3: CASRDSGAYEQYF. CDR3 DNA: TGTGCCAGCCGAGACAGCGGAGCCTACGAGCAGTACTTC.

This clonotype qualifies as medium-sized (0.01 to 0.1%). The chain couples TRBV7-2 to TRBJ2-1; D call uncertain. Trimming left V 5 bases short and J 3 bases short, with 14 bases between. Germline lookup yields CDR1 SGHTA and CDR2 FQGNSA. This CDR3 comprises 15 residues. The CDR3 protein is CASSPQRQSYNEQFF. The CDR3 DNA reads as TGTGCCAGCAGCCCCCAACGCCAGAGCTACAATGAGCAGTTCTTC. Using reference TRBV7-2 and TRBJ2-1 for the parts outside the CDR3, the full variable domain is GAGVSQSPSNKVTEKGKDVELRCDPISGHTALYWYRQSLGQGLEFLIYFQGNSAPDKSGLPSDRFSAERTGGSVSTLTIQRTQQEDSAVYLCASSPQRQSYNEQFFGPGTRLTVL.

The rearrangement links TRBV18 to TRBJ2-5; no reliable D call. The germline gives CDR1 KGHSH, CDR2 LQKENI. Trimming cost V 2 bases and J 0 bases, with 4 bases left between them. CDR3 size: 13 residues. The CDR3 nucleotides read TGTGCCAGCTCACCAAGGGACCAAGAGACCCAGTACTTC. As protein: CASSPRDQETQYF. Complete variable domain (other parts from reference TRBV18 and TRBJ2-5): NAGVMQNPRHLVRRRGQEARLRCSPMKGHSHVYWYRQLPEEGLKFMVYLQKENIIDESGMPKERFSAEFPKEGPSILRIQQVVRGDSAAYFCASSPRDQETQYFGPGTRLLVL.

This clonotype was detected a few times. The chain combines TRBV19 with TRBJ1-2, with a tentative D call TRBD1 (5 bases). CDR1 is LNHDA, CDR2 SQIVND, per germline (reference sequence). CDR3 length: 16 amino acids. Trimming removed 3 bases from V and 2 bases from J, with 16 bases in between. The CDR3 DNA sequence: TGTGCCAGTAGTATGAGACCGTTGACAGAGAACTATGGCTACACCTTC. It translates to CASSMRPLTENYGYTF.

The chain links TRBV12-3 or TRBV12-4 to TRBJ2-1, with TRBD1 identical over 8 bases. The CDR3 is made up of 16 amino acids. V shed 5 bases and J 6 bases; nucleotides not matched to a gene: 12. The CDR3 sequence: CASSPPDRENFNEQFF. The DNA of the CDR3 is TGTGCCAGCAGTCCCCCGGACAGGGAGAACTTCAATGAGCAGTTCTTC.

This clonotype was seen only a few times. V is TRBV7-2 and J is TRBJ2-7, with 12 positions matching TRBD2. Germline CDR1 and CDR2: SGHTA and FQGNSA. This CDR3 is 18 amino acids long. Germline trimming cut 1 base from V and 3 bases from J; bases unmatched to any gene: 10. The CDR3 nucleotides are TGTGCCAGCAGCTTAGAAGGGGGACTAGCGGGCCACCGCTACGAGCAGTACTTC. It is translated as CASSLEGGLAGHRYEQYF.

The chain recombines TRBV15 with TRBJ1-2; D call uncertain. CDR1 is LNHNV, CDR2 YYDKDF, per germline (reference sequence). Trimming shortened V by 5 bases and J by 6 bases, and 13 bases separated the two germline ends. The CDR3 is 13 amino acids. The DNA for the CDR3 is TGTGCCACCAGCCCCTGGAATGGGGATGGCTACACCTTC. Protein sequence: CATSPWNGDGYTF.

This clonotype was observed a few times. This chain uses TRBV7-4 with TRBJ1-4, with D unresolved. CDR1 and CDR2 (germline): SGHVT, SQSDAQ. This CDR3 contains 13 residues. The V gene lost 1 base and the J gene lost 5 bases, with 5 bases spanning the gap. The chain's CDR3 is CASSLGENEKLFF. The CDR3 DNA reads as TGTGCCAGCAGCTTAGGGGAGAATGAAAAACTGTTTTTT.

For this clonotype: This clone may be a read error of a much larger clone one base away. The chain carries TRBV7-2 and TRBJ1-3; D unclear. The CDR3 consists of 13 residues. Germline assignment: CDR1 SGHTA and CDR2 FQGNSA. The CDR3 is CACSLGARNTIYF. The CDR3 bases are TGTGCCTGCAGCTTAGGAGCTAGAAACACCATATATTTT.

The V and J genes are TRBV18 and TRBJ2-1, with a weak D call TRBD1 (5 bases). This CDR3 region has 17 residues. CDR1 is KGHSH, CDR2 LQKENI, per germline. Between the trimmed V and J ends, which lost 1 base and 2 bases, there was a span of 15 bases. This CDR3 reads CASSPLGPGIPYNEQFF. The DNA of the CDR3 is TGTGCCAGCTCACCACTAGGGCCAGGGATACCCTACAATGAGCAGTTCTTC.

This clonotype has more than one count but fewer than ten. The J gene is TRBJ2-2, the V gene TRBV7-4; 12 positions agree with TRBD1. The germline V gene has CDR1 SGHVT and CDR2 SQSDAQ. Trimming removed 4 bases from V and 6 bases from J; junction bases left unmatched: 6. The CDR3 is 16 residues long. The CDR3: CASSSRDRGLSGELFF. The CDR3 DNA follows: TGTGCCAGCAGCTCCCGGGACAGGGGGCTTTCCGGGGAGCTGTTTTTT.

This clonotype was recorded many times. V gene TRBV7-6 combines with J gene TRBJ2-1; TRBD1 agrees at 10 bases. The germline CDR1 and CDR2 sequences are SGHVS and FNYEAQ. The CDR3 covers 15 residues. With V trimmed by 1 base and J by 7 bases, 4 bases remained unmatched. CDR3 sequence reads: CASSLDPDRGNEQFF. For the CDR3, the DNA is TGTGCCAGCAGCTTAGACCCGGACAGGGGGAATGAGCAGTTCTTC.

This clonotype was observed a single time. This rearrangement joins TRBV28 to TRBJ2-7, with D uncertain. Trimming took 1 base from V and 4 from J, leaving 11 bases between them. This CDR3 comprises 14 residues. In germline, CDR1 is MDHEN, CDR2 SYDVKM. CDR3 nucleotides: TGTGCCAGCAGTTTATCTAGTCTCCGGTACGAGCAGTACTTC. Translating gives CASSLSSLRYEQYF.

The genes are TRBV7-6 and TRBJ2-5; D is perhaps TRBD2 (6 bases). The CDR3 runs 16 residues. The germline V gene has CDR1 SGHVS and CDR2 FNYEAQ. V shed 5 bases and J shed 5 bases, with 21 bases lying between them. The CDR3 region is CASSDPPGVRHETQYF. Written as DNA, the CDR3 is TGTGCCAGCAGCGACCCGCCGGGGGTGAGACACGAGACCCAGTACTTC.

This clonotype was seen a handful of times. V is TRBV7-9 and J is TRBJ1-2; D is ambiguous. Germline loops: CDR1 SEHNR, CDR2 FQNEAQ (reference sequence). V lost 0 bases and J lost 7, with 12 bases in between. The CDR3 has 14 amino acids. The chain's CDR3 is CASSLAFAATGYTF. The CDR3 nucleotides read TGTGCCAGCAGCTTAGCGTTCGCGGCCACTGGCTACACCTTC.